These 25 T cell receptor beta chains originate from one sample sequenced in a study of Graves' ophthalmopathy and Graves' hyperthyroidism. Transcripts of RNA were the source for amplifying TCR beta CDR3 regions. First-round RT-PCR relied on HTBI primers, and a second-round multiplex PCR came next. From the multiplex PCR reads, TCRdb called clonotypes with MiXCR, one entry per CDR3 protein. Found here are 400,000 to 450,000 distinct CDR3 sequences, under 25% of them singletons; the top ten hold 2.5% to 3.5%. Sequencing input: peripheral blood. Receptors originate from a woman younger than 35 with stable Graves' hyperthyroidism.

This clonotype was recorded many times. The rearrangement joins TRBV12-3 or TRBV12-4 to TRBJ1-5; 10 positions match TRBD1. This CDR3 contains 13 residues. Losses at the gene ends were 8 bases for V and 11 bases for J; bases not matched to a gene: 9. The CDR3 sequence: CASRDRGTLSQHF. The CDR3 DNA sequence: TGTGCCAGCCGGGACAGGGGAACTCTGTCCCAGCATTTT.

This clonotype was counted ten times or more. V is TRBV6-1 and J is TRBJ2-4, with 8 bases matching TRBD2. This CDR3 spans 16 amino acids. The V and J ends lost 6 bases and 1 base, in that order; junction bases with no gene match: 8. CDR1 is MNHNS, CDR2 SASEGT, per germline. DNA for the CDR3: TGTGCCAGCAGCACCGCGGGAGGCTCGGCCAAAAACATTCAGTACTTC. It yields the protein CASSTAGGSAKNIQYF.

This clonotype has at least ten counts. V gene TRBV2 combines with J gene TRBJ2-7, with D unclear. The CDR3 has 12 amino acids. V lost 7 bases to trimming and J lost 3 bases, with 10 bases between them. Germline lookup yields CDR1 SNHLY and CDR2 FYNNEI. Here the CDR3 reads CASTQAVYEQYF. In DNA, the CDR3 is TGTGCCAGCACTCAAGCTGTCTACGAGCAGTACTTC.

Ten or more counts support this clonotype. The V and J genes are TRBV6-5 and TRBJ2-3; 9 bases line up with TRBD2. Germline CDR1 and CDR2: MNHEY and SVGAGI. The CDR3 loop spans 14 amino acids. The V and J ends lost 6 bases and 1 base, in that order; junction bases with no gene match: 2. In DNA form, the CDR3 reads TGTGCCAGCAGGTTAGCGGGGGGCACAGATACGCAGTATTTT. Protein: CASRLAGGTDTQYF.

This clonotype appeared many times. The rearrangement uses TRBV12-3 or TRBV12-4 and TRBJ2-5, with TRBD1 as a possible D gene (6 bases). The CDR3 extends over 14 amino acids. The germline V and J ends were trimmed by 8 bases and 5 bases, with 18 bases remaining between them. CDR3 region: CASGPGHRGETQYF. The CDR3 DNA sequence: TGTGCCAGCGGCCCGGGACACCGAGGGGAGACCCAGTACTTC.

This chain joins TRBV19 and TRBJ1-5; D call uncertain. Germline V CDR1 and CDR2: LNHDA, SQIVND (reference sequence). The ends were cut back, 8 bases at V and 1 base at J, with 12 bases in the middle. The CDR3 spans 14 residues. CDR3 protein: CASGWGLSNQPQHF. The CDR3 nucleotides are TGTGCCAGTGGTTGGGGTTTGAGCAATCAGCCCCAGCATTTT.

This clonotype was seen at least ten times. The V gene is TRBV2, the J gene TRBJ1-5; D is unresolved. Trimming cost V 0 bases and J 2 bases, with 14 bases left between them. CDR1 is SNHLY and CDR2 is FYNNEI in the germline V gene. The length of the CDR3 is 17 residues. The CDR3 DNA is TGTGCCAGCAGTGAAGCGCTTGGCCCCGGGGGCAATCAGCCCCAGCATTTT. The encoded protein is CASSEALGPGGNQPQHF.

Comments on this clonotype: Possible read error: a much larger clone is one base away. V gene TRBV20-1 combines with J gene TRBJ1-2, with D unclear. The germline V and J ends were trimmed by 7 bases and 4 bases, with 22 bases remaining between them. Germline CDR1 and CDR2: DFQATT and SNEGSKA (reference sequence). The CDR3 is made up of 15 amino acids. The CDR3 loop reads CSGIPGRAFAYGYTF. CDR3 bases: TGCAGTGGTATCCCCGGACGGGCTTTCGCCTATGGCTACACCTTC.

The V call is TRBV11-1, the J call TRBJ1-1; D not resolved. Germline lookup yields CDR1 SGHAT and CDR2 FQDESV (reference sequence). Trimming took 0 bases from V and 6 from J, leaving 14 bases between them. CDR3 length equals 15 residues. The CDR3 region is CASSLAHTVKAEAFF. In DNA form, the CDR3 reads TGTGCCAGCAGCTTAGCGCATACCGTAAAGGCTGAAGCTTTCTTT.

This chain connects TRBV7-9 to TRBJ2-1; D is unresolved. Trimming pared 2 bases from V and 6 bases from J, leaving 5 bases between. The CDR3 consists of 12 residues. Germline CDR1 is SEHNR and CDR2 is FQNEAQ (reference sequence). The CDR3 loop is CASSLSSNEQFF. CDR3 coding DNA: TGTGCCAGCAGCTTATCGAGCAATGAGCAGTTCTTC.

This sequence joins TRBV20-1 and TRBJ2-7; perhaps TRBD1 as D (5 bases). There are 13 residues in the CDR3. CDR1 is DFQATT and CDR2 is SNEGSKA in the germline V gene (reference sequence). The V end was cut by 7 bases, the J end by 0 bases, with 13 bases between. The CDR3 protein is CSVRTGISYEQYF. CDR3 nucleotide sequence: TGCAGTGTCAGAACAGGAATCTCCTACGAGCAGTACTTC.

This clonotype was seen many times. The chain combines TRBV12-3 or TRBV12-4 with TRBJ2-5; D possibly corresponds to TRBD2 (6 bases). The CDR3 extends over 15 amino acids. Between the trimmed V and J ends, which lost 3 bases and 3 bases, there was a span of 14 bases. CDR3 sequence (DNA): TGTGCCAGCAGTTTTCAGCCGGGACTCAAAGAGACCCAGTACTTC. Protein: CASSFQPGLKETQYF.

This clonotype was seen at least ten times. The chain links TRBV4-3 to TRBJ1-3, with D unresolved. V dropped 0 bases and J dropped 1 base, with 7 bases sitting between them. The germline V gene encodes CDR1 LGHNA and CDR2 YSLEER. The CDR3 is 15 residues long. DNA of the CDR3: TGCGCCAGCAGCCAAGATTGGGCTTCTGGAAACACCATATATTTT. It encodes CASSQDWASGNTIYF.

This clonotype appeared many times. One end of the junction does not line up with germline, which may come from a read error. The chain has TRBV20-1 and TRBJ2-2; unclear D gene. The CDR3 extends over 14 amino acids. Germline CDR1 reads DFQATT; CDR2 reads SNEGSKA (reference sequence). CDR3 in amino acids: CSARDFPKTGELFF. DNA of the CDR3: TGCAGTGCTAGAGATTTCCCGAAGACCGGGGAGCTGTTTTTT.

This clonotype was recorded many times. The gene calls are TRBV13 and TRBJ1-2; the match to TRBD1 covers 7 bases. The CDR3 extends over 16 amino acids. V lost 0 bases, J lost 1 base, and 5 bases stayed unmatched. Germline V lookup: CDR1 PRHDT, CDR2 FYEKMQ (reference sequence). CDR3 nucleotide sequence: TGTGCCAGCAGCTTAGGGGCCGGGGACAGTAACTATGGCTACACCTTC. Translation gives CASSLGAGDSNYGYTF.

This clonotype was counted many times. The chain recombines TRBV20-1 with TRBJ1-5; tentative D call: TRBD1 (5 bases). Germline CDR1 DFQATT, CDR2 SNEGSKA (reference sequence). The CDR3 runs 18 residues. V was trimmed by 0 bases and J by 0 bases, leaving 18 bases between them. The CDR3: CSARDQPGFGYSNQPQHF. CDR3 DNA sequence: TGCAGTGCTAGAGATCAACCAGGGTTCGGTTATAGCAATCAGCCCCAGCATTTT.

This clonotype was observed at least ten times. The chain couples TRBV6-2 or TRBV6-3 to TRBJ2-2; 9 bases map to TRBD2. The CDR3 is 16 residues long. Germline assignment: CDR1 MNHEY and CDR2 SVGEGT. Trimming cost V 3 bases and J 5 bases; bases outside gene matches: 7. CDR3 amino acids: CASSYNSGSRTGELFF. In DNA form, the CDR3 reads TGTGCCAGCAGTTATAATAGCGGGAGTAGGACCGGGGAGCTGTTTTTT.

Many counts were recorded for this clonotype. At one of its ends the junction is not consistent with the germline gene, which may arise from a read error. CDR3 protein: CASSAEGFNYGYTF. The CDR3 DNA reads TGTGCCAGCAGTGCTGAAGGATTCAACTACGGCTACACCTTC. The chain carries TRBV11-1 and TRBJ1-2; D remains unclear. Germline assignment: CDR1 SGHAT and CDR2 FQDESV (reference sequence). The length of the CDR3 is 14 residues.

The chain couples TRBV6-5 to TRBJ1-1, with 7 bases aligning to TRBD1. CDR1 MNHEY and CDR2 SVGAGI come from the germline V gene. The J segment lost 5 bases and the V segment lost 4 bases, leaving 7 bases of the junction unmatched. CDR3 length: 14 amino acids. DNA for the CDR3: TGTGCCAGCAGTTCCCTAACAGGGGAAACTGAAGCTTTCTTT. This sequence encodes CASSSLTGETEAFF.

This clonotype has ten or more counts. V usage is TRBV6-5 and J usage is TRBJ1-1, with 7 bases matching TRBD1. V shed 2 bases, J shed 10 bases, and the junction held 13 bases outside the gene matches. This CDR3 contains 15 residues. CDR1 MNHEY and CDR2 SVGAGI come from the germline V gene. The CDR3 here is CASSYTGTVSTGAFF. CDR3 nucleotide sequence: TGTGCCAGCAGTTACACCGGGACAGTGAGTACGGGAGCTTTCTTT.

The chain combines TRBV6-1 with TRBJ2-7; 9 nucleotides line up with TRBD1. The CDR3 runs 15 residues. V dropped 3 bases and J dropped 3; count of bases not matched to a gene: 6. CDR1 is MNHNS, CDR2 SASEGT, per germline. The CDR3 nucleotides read TGTGCCAGCAGTGAGCGGGACAGGGCGAACTACGAGCAGTACTTC. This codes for CASSERDRANYEQYF.

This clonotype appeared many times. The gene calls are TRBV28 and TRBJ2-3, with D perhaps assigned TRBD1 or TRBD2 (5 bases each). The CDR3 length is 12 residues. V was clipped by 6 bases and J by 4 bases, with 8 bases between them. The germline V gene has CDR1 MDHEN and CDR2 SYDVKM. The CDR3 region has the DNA TGTGCCAGCAGGCCGGGGCCAGATACGCAGTATTTT. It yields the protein CASRPGPDTQYF.

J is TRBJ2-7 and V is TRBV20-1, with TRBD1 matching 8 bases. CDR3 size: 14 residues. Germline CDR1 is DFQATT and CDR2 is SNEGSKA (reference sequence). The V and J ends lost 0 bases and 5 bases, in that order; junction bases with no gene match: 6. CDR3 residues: CSARDSGGPHEQYF. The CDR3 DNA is TGCAGTGCTAGAGATTCAGGGGGCCCCCACGAGCAGTACTTC.

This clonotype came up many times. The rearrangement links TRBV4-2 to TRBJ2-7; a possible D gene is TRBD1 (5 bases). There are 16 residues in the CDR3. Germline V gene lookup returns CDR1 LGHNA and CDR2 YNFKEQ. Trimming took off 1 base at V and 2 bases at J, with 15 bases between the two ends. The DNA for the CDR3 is TGTGCCAGCAGCCAAGTCTCCGGGTCAGGGCCCTACGAGCAGTACTTC. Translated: CASSQVSGSGPYEQYF.

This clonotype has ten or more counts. CDR3 sequence (DNA): TGTGCCAGCTCACCACGCGTTGGTGGCTATGGCTACACCTTC. It specifies CASSPRVGGYGYTF. The rearrangement links TRBV18 to TRBJ1-2; D not certain. Germline V gene sequence: CDR1 KGHSH, CDR2 LQKENI. Deletions cut 1 base from V and 4 bases from J, with 10 bases between. The CDR3 runs 14 residues.